Each of the 3 T cell receptor beta chains below was sequenced from the same sample in a study of shared clonotypes between healthy human individuals. As defined, naive CD8 cells were CD45RO-negative and positively selected for CCR7, with terminally differentiated effector memory CD45RA+ cells excluded. Sequencing was performed with immunoSEQ multiplex PCR; in TCRdb, only in-frame clones are kept and a portion is missing. The table includes about 2,200,000 clones, 85% to 95% detected once. What was sequenced was naive CD8+ T cells from PBMCs. The receptors were sampled from a man between 18 and 29 years old in good health. Some clones in this sample may be carry-over from other donors' samples.

The rearrangement links TRBV30 to TRBJ2-1; 12 bases agree with TRBD2. The junction had 5 bases not matched to a gene; V was cut back by 2 bases and J by 3 bases. The CDR3 extends over 16 amino acids. The V gene's germline CDR1 is GTSNPN and CDR2 SVGIG (reference sequence). CDR3: CAWSSSGRAIYNEQFF. The CDR3 DNA follows: TGTGCCTGGAGTTCTAGCGGGAGGGCAATCTACAATGAGCAGTTCTTC.

This clone showed up just a few times. CDR3 DNA sequence: TGTGCCAGCAGCTTGGGACAGGAGGGAGATGGCTACACCTTC. As protein: CASSLGQEGDGYTF. The chain couples TRBV5-4 to TRBJ1-2, with D maybe TRBD1 (6 bases). Germline assignment: CDR1 SGHNT and CDR2 YYREEE (reference sequence). This CDR3 spans 14 amino acids. The V end was cut by 0 bases, the J end by 6 bases, with 12 bases between.

The chain combines TRBV9 with TRBJ2-1; 12 bases match TRBD2. This CDR3 is 17 amino acids long. The V gene end was trimmed by 3 bases and the J gene end by 8 bases; junction bases not matched to a gene: 12. Germline-derived CDR1 and CDR2 are SGDLS and YYNGEE. CDR3 in amino acids: CASSGETSGSPPDEQFF. The CDR3 coding sequence is TGTGCCAGCAGCGGAGAGACTAGCGGGAGTCCCCCGGATGAGCAGTTCTTC.